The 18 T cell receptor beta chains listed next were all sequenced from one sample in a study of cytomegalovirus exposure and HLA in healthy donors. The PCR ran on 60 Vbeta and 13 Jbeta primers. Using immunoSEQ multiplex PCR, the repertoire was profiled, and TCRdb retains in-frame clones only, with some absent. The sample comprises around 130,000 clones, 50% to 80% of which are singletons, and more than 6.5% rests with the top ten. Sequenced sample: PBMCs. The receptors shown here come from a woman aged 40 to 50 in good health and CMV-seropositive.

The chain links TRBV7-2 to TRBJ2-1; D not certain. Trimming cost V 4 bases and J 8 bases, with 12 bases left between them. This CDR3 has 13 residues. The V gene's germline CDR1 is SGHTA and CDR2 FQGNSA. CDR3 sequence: CASSSPSADEQFF. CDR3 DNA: TGTGCCAGCAGCTCTCCCTCTGCGGATGAGCAGTTCTTC.

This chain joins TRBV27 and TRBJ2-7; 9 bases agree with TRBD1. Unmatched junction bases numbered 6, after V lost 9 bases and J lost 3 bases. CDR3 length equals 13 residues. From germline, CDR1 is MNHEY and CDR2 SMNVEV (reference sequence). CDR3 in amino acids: CASSPTGGYEQYF. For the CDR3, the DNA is TGTGCCAGTAGTCCGACAGGGGGCTACGAGCAGTACTTC.

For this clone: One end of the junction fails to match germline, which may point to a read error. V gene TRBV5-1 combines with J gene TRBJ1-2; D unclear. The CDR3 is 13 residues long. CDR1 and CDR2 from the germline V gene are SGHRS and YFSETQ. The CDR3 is CASSLARADGYPF. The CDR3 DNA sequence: TGCGCCAGCAGCTTGGCGCGGGCGGATGGCTACCCCTTC.

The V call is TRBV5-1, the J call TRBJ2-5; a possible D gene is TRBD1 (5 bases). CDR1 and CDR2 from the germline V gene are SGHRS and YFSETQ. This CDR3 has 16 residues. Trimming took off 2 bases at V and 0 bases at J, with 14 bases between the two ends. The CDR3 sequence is CASSLGDRPYQETQYF. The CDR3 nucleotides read TGCGCCAGCAGCTTAGGTGACAGACCGTACCAAGAGACCCAGTACTTC.

CDR3 amino acids: CASSIDGGSHQPQHF. CDR3 coding DNA: TGTGCCAGTAGTATAGATGGAGGTTCTCATCAGCCCCAGCATTTT. The genes are TRBV19 and TRBJ1-5; D not certain. The V gene lost 0 bases and the J gene lost 5 bases, with 11 bases spanning the gap. Germline V lookup: CDR1 LNHDA, CDR2 SQIVND (reference sequence). The CDR3 length is 15 residues.

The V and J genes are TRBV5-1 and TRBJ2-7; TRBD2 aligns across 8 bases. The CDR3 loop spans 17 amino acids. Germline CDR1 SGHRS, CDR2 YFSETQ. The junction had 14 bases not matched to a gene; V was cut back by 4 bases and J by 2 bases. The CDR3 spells CASSTRGKAGAPYEQYF. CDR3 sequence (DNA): TGCGCCAGCAGCACGCGGGGAAAAGCGGGGGCCCCCTACGAGCAGTACTTC.

The CDR3 DNA reads TGCAGCGTTGAGGGGACAGGAATGAGCTCTGGAAACACCATATATTTT. Protein: CSVEGTGMSSGNTIYF. V usage is TRBV29-1 and J usage is TRBJ1-3; 8 positions agree with TRBD1. Trimming cost V 3 bases and J 0 bases; bases outside gene matches: 7. The CDR3 is made up of 16 amino acids. CDR1 is SQVTM and CDR2 is ANQGSEA in the germline V gene.

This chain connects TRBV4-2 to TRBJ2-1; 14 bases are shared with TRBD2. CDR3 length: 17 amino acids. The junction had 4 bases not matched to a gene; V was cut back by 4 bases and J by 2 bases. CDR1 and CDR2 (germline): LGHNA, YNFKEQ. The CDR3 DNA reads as TGTGCCAGCAGCCCCGGGACTAGCGGGGGCGCCTACAATGAGCAGTTCTTC. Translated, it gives CASSPGTSGGAYNEQFF.

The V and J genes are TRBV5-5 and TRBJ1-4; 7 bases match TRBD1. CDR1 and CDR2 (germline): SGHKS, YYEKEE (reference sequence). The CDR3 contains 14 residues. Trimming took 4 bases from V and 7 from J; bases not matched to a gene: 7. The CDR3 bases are TGTGCCAGCAGCCCGACAGGGTACGGTGAAAAACTGTTTTTT. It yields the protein CASSPTGYGEKLFF.

CDR3: CASSNYRAGELFF. The CDR3 DNA follows: TGCGCCAGCAGCAACTACAGGGCCGGGGAGCTGTTTTTT. The V and J genes are TRBV5-1 and TRBJ2-2, with D possibly TRBD1 on 6 matching bases. CDR1 and CDR2 from the germline V gene are SGHRS and YFSETQ. V lost 4 bases, J lost 6 bases, and 10 bases lay in between. The CDR3 contains 13 residues.

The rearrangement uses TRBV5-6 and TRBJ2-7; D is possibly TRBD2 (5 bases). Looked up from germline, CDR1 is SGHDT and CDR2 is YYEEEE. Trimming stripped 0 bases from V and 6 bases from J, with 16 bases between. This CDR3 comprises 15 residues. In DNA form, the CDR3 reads TGTGCCAGCAGCTTGGGGGCTAGCAGGAGTTCCGAGCAGTACTTC. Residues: CASSLGASRSSEQYF.

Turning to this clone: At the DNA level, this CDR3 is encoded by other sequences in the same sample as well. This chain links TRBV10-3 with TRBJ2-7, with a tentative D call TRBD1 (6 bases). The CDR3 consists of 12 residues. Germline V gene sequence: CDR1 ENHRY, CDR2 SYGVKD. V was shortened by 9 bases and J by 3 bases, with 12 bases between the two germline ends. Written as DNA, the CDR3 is TGTGCCATTTCGACAGGCGGCTACGAGCAGTACTTC. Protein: CAISTGGYEQYF.

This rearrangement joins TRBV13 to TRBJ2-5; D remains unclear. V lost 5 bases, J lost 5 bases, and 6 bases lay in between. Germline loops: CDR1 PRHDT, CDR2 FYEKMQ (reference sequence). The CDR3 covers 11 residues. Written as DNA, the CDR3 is TGTGCCAGCAGCCTAATGGAGACCCAGTACTTC. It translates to CASSLMETQYF. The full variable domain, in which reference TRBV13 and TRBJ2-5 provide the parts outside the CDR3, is AAGVIQSPRHLIKEKRETATLKCYPIPRHDTVYWYQQGPGQDPQFLISFYEKMQSDKGSIPDRFSAQQFSDYHSELNMSSLELGDSALYFCASSLMETQYFGPGTRLLVL.

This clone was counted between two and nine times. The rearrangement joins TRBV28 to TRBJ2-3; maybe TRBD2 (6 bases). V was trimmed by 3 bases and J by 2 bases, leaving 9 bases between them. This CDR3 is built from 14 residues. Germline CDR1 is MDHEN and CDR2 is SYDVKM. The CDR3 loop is CASSLRRATDTQYF. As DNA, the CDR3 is TGTGCCAGCAGTTTGAGGAGGGCCACAGATACGCAGTATTTT. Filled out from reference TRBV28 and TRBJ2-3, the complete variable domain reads DVKVTQSSRYLVKRTGEKVFLECVQDMDHENMFWYRQDPGLGLRLIYFSYDVKMKEKGDIPEGYSVSREKKERFSLILESASTNQTSMYLCASSLRRATDTQYFGPGTRLTVL.

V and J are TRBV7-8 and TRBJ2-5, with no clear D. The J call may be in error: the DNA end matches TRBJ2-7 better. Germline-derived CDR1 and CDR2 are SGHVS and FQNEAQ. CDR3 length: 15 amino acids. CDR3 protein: CASSLSSDTTYEQYF. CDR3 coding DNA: TGTGCCAGCAGCTTAAGCTCTGACACGACCTACGAGCAGTACTTC.

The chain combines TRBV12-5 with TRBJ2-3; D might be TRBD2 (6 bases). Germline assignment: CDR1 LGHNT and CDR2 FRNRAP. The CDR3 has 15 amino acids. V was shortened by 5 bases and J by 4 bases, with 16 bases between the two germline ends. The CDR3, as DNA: TGTGCTAGTGGTGCTGGGGGGAAAGGGGCAGATACGCAGTATTTT. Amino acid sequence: CASGAGGKGADTQYF.

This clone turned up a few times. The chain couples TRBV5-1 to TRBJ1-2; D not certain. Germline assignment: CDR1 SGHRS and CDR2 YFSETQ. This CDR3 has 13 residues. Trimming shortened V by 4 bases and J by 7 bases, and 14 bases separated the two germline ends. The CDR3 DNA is TGCGCCAGCAGCGTCGACGGGATAGTTGGCTACACCTTC. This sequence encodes CASSVDGIVGYTF.

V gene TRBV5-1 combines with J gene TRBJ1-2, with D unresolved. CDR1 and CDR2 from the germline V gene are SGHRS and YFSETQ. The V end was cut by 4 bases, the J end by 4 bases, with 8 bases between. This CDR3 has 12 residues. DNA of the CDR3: TGCGCCAGCAGCCCTGACACCTATGGCTACACCTTC. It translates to CASSPDTYGYTF.